The 29 T cell receptor beta chains presented below share a single source sample, sequenced in a study of Graves' ophthalmopathy and Graves' hyperthyroidism. RNA transcripts were the template, and TCR beta CDR3 regions were amplified from them. HTBI primers primed a first-round RT-PCR, and a second-round multiplex PCR followed. TCRdb re-called the multiplex PCR reads through MiXCR, storing one row per CDR3 protein. The table shows 740,000 or so distinct CDR3 sequences, with 40% occurring only once. Sequencing was done on a sample of peripheral blood. Receptor source: an adult man with Graves' ophthalmopathy.

In this sample, this clonotype turned up a few times. The V and J genes are TRBV7-2 and TRBJ2-7; D uncertain. The germline gives CDR1 SGHTA, CDR2 FQGNSA. This CDR3 comprises 15 residues. Trimming left V 1 base short and J 0 bases short, with 10 bases between. As DNA, the CDR3 is TGTGCCAGCAGCTTAGATCCCCCGAGCTCCTACGAGCAGTACTTC. This codes for CASSLDPPSSYEQYF.

This clonotype was detected ten times or more. The chain joins TRBV29-1 to TRBJ2-7; TRBD2 is a possible D gene (6 bases). This CDR3 has 13 residues. Germline V gene data show CDR1 as SQVTM and CDR2 as ANQGSEA. The ends were cut back, 2 bases at V and 2 bases at J, with 10 bases in the middle. The chain's CDR3 is CSVELGTPYEQYF. The DNA for the CDR3 is TGCAGCGTTGAACTAGGGACTCCCTACGAGCAGTACTTC.

The chain links TRBV19 to TRBJ1-5; 7 bases map to TRBD1. With V trimmed by 8 bases and J by 3 bases, 10 bases remained unmatched. CDR3 length: 15 amino acids. Germline lookup yields CDR1 LNHDA and CDR2 SQIVND (reference sequence). The CDR3 loop is CASSAVTGPNQPQHF. The DNA for the CDR3 is TGTGCCAGTTCAGCCGTGACAGGGCCCAATCAGCCCCAGCATTTT.

The sample holds many counts of this clonotype. This sequence joins TRBV2 and TRBJ1-4; tentatively, D is TRBD1 (5 bases). This CDR3 region has 15 residues. V dropped 3 bases and J dropped 7 bases, with 15 bases sitting between them. Germline CDR1 SNHLY, CDR2 FYNNEI. CDR3 DNA: TGTGCCAGCAGTGACGTCGGGGGAGAAGGTGAAAAACTGTTTTTT. Translation: CASSDVGGEGEKLFF.

This clonotype has ten or more counts. The V call is TRBV9, the J call TRBJ1-2; D remains unclear. The length of the CDR3 is 15 residues. Germline values: CDR1 SGDLS, CDR2 YYNGEE. V was shortened by 0 bases and J by 2 bases, with 11 bases between the two germline ends. Written as DNA, the CDR3 is TGTGCCAGCAGCGTAGGCCTCAGCCCGAACTATGGCTACACCTTC. Its translation: CASSVGLSPNYGYTF.

There are many counts of this clonotype. The chain carries TRBV10-3 and TRBJ1-2; 11 bases are shared with TRBD1. CDR1 and CDR2 (germline): ENHRY, SYGVKD. Germline trimming cut 6 bases from V and 5 bases from J; bases unmatched to any gene: 5. The CDR3 consists of 14 residues. The CDR3 DNA reads TGTGCCATCAGCGTGGGACAGGGGGTATATGGCTACACCTTC. Translated, it gives CAISVGQGVYGYTF.

This clonotype was observed at least ten times. The chain links TRBV2 to TRBJ2-5; 7 bases match TRBD1. The germline V gene encodes CDR1 SNHLY and CDR2 FYNNEI. This CDR3 comprises 14 residues. V lost 2 bases to trimming and J lost 2 bases; unmatched junction nucleotides: 2. CDR3 residues: CASSERDRQETQYF. For the CDR3, the DNA is TGTGCCAGCAGTGAAAGGGACAGACAAGAGACCCAGTACTTC.

This clonotype was counted ten times or more. CDR3 coding DNA: TGTGCCATCAGTGAGGGTTCCCGGACAGGGGATGGTGGCTACACCTTC. Translation gives CAISEGSRTGDGGYTF. V is TRBV10-3 and J is TRBJ1-2, with 9 bases identical to TRBD1. V shed 2 bases, J shed 7 bases, and the junction held 11 bases outside the gene matches. Per the germline V gene, CDR1 is ENHRY and CDR2 is SYGVKD. CDR3 length equals 16 residues.

The rearrangement joins TRBV25-1 to TRBJ2-6; D remains unclear. Germline loops: CDR1 MGHDK, CDR2 SYGVNS. The CDR3 loop spans 15 amino acids. The ends were cut back, 5 bases at V and 2 bases at J, with 10 bases in the middle. CDR3: CASSLRETGANVLTF. CDR3 sequence (DNA): TGTGCCAGCAGTTTGAGAGAGACTGGGGCCAACGTCCTGACTTTC.

This sequence joins TRBV7-2 and TRBJ2-7, with 8 bases identical to TRBD2. The junction had 10 bases not matched to a gene; V was cut back by 4 bases and J by 2 bases. CDR1 is SGHTA, CDR2 FQGNSA, per germline. The CDR3 contains 16 residues. The CDR3 spells CASSSYSGTGPYEQYF. The CDR3 DNA is TGTGCCAGCAGCTCATATAGCGGGACTGGTCCCTACGAGCAGTACTTC.

In its sample, this clonotype was seen a few times. The chain couples TRBV20-1 to TRBJ2-2; D remains ambiguous. The germline CDR1 and CDR2 sequences are DFQATT and SNEGSKA (reference sequence). The CDR3 is made up of 12 amino acids. V shed 6 bases and J shed 7 bases, with 12 bases lying between them. Here the CDR3 reads CSASGRVGELFF. Written as DNA, the CDR3 is TGCAGTGCAAGTGGACGGGTCGGGGAGCTGTTTTTT.

The chain links TRBV11-2 to TRBJ2-5, with 9 nucleotides matching TRBD1. The assigned J gene may be wrong: the sequence end matches TRBJ2-7 better. The germline V gene has CDR1 SGHAT and CDR2 FQNNGV. This CDR3 has 16 residues. The chain's CDR3 is CASSFGAEDRGYEQYF. The CDR3, as DNA: TGTGCCAGCAGCTTTGGGGCCGAGGACAGGGGTTACGAGCAGTACTTC.

This chain joins TRBV5-5 and TRBJ1-2; 9 bases fit TRBD1. Germline values: CDR1 SGHKS, CDR2 YYEKEE (reference sequence). The CDR3 has 15 amino acids. V shed 4 bases, J shed 4 bases, and the junction held 8 bases outside the gene matches. The DNA for the CDR3 is TGTGCCAGCAGCCGTGGACAGGGGAGGGCCTATGGCTACACCTTC. This gives the protein CASSRGQGRAYGYTF.

On this clonotype itself: With a much larger clone just one base away, this may be a read error. Lacking the conserved final phenylalanine or tryptophan, this CDR3 likely reflects a read error. This chain joins TRBV24-1 and TRBJ1-5, with 7 bases aligning to TRBD1. The CDR3 extends over 14 amino acids. Germline V gives CDR1 KGHDR, CDR2 SFDVKD. CDR3 sequence: CASSGWTGSQPQHL. The CDR3 DNA reads TGTGCCAGCAGTGGATGGACAGGTTCTCAGCCCCAGCATCTT.

This clonotype was recorded a few times. CDR3 protein: CASSRAGAYQETQYF. CDR3 bases: TGTGCCAGCAGCCGAGCGGGAGCGTACCAAGAGACCCAGTACTTC. V usage is TRBV5-6 and J usage is TRBJ2-5; 8 bases are shared with TRBD2. CDR1 is SGHDT and CDR2 is YYEEEE in the germline V gene. The CDR3 is 15 amino acids. The ends lost 4 bases at V and 0 bases at J; junction bases unmatched: 5.

This clonotype was found many times. This chain links TRBV12-5 with TRBJ2-5; D unclear. The CDR3 contains 12 residues. Trimming shortened V by 8 bases and J by 5 bases, and 12 bases separated the two germline ends. Germline CDR1 reads LGHNT; CDR2 reads FRNRAP. The CDR3 bases are TGTGCTAGTTCATGGAGTGATGAGACCCAGTACTTC. This gives the protein CASSWSDETQYF.

This clonotype was recorded many times. This sequence joins TRBV11-2 and TRBJ1-4; D unresolved. Trimming left V 5 bases short and J 8 bases short, with 9 bases between. Germline CDR1 is SGHAT and CDR2 is FQNNGV. This CDR3 contains 12 residues. CDR3 sequence: CASSPDPEKLFF. CDR3 bases: TGTGCCAGCAGCCCCGATCCGGAAAAACTGTTTTTT.

The J gene is TRBJ2-2, the V gene TRBV7-9; a weak D match, TRBD1 (6 bases). Per germline, CDR1 SEHNR and CDR2 FQNEAQ (reference sequence). CDR3 size: 16 residues. The germline V and J ends were trimmed by 2 bases and 3 bases, with 13 bases remaining between them. The CDR3 sequence: CASSLPSTGYTGELFF. The CDR3 nucleotides are TGTGCCAGCAGCTTACCCTCTACAGGGTACACCGGGGAGCTGTTTTTT.

The chain joins TRBV12-3 or TRBV12-4 to TRBJ2-7; no firm D call. There are 16 residues in the CDR3. The V gene lost 6 bases and the J gene lost 2 bases, with 20 bases spanning the gap. CDR3 loop: CASSQPPRLPTYEQYF. CDR3 DNA sequence: TGTGCCAGCAGCCAACCCCCACGCTTACCGACCTACGAGCAGTACTTC.

The J gene is TRBJ2-5, the V gene TRBV20-1; tentatively, D is TRBD1 or TRBD2 (5 bases each). The CDR3 consists of 13 residues. The germline V gene has CDR1 DFQATT and CDR2 SNEGSKA (reference sequence). Trimming left V 6 bases short and J 4 bases short, with 15 bases between. CDR3 nucleotides: TGCAGTGCGTCGAACCCTGGGACAGAGACCCAGTACTTC. Translating it yields CSASNPGTETQYF.

This sequence joins TRBV24-1 and TRBJ2-5; TRBD1 matches at 10 bases. This CDR3 contains 15 residues. The V and J ends lost 5 bases and 5 bases, in that order; junction bases with no gene match: 7. The germline V gene has CDR1 KGHDR and CDR2 SFDVKD. The CDR3 DNA reads as TGTGCCACCAGTGCTGGGGACAGGGGACGGGAGACCCAGTACTTC. Translated, it gives CATSAGDRGRETQYF.

This chain joins TRBV7-2 and TRBJ2-1; TRBD2 agrees at 7 bases. The end of the DNA fits TRBJ2-7 better, so the J call may be wrong. This CDR3 has 11 amino acids. The germline CDR1 and CDR2 sequences are SGHTA and FQGNSA. The CDR3 nucleotides are TGTGCGGCGGGAGCCTACAATGAGCAGTACTTC. Translation: CAAGAYNEQYF.

This clonotype has a count of ten or more. The V gene is TRBV9, the J gene TRBJ1-2, with D tentatively TRBD1 (6 bases). The germline V gene has CDR1 SGDLS and CDR2 YYNGEE. The CDR3 sequence is 13 residues long. V was shortened by 0 bases and J by 5 bases, with 8 bases between the two germline ends. CDR3 amino acids: CASSVGTDYGYTF. DNA of the CDR3: TGTGCCAGCAGCGTAGGGACAGATTATGGCTACACCTTC. Supplemented by reference TRBV9 and TRBJ1-2, the full variable domain reads DSGVTQTPKHLITATGQRVTLRCSPRSGDLSVYWYQQSLDQGLQFLIQYYNGEERAKGNILERFSAQQFPDLHSELNLSSLELGDSALYFCASSVGTDYGYTFGSGTRLTVV.

There are many counts of this clonotype. The rearrangement links TRBV2 to TRBJ1-4, with D hard to call. V was clipped by 4 bases and J by 7 bases, with 10 bases between them. CDR1 is SNHLY, CDR2 FYNNEI, per germline. The CDR3 consists of 13 residues. The CDR3 spells CASSGGIREKLFF. The DNA of the CDR3 is TGTGCCAGCAGTGGAGGGATACGTGAAAAACTGTTTTTT.

This clonotype was found a few times. This chain's CDR3 is CSVGTGLGTEAFF. The DNA of the CDR3 is TGCAGCGTCGGCACAGGGTTGGGCACTGAAGCTTTCTTT. This chain uses TRBV29-1 with TRBJ1-1, with a weak D call TRBD1 (6 bases). The V end lost 6 bases, the J end lost 4 bases, and 15 bases lay between the germline ends. Germline V CDR1 and CDR2: SQVTM, ANQGSEA. The CDR3 spans 13 residues.

Ten or more counts support this clonotype. The rearrangement joins TRBV6-5 to TRBJ2-7; 7 nucleotides line up with TRBD1. This CDR3 spans 13 amino acids. Germline CDR1 and CDR2: MNHEY and SVGAGI. The V gene end was trimmed by 6 bases and the J gene end by 6 bases; junction bases not matched to a gene: 8. CDR3 bases: TGTGCCAGCAGCCGGGACAGCCCTTTCGAGCAGTACTTC. Protein product: CASSRDSPFEQYF.

Only a few counts were recorded for this clonotype. The V gene is TRBV19, the J gene TRBJ2-5; 12 bases fit TRBD2. With 4 bases clipped from V and 1 base from J, the junction kept 4 bases outside the gene matches. The germline CDR1 and CDR2 sequences are LNHDA and SQIVND (reference sequence). There are 16 residues in the CDR3. CDR3 loop: CASSTTSGGIQETQYF. CDR3 DNA sequence: TGTGCCAGTAGTACGACTAGCGGGGGAATCCAAGAGACCCAGTACTTC.

This clonotype was observed once. The chain joins TRBV29-1 to TRBJ1-2; D may be TRBD1 (5 bases). Germline V lookup: CDR1 SQVTM, CDR2 ANQGSEA. Trimming pared 6 bases from V and 0 bases from J, leaving 11 bases between. The CDR3 length is 13 residues. CDR3 coding DNA: TGCAGCGTCCGAGTGGGGGCTAACTATGGCTACACCTTC. Translated: CSVRVGANYGYTF.

This chain links TRBV5-4 with TRBJ2-5; D not certain. The germline gives CDR1 SGHNT, CDR2 YYREEE (reference sequence). V lost 3 bases and J lost 2, with 14 bases in between. The CDR3 is 15 residues long. CDR3 protein: CASSSQTFGQETQYF. In DNA, the CDR3 is TGTGCCAGCAGCTCCCAGACCTTCGGGCAAGAGACCCAGTACTTC.